This TCR beta chain was sequenced during a study of regulatory T cells in long-lasting Graves disease. Arm-PCR of CDR3 regions and iRepertoire HTBI primers were the basis on which TCR beta libraries were built. TCRdb re-called the multiplex PCR reads through MiXCR, storing one row per CDR3 protein. This sample has almost 350,000 distinct CDR3 sequences, with roughly a fifth found just once. Time point defined: persistent/refractory GD, antithyroid drugs over 5 years with positive TRAb. Construction of the TCR library relied on RNA isolated from PBMCs. Trimming removed 4 bases at V and 0 bases at J, with 8 bases between. This CDR3 comprises 14 residues. CDR1 is SGDLS and CDR2 is YYNGEE in the germline V gene.

The sequence came from a female donor with Graves disease. The chain joins TRBV9 to TRBJ1-5; D not resolved. The source material was peripheral blood mononuclear cells (PBMCs), sampled when the disease was refractory, from a patient treated with antithyroid drugs. The CDR3 bases are TGTGCCAGCAGCCCTACACTTAGCAATCAGCCCCAGCATTTT. It specifies CASSPTLSNQPQHF.